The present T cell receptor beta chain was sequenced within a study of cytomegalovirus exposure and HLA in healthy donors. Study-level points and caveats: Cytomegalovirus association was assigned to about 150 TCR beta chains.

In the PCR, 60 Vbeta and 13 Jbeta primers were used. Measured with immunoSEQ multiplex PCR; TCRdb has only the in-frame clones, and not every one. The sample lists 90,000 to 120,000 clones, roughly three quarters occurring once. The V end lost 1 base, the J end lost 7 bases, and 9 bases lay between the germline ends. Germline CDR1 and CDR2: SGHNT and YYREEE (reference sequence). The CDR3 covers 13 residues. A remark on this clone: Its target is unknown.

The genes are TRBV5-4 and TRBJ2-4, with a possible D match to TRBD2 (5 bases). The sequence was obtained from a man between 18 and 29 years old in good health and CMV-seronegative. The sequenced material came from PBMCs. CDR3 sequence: CASSLWGVNIQYF. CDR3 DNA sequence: TGTGCCAGCAGCTTGTGGGGAGTGAACATTCAGTACTTC.